This TCR beta chain was observed in a study of blood T cells in healthy people across ages. Study findings and constraints: TCR beta diversity was tightly associated with the proportion of naive T cells. Since the PBMCs were unsorted, naive and antigen-experienced cells could not be conclusively compared.

A note on this clonotype: Its antigen remains unidentified.

PCR was performed a second time for 7 to 11 cycles using a sample-barcoded 5' primer and a J-beta primer mix. TCRdb passed the 5' RACE reads through MiXCR, listing each CDR3 protein once. The sample contains almost 1 million distinct CDR3 sequences, approximately 50% of which appear only once. The CDR3 spans 18 residues. J was trimmed by 2 bases and V by 6 bases; bases with no gene match: 16. The sequence was obtained from a woman aged 55-75 years in good health. J is TRBJ2-3 and V is TRBV12-3 or TRBV12-4, with 8 bases aligning to TRBD2. The sequenced material came from blood. The CDR3 here is CASRPGLGLKATTDTQYF. The CDR3 DNA is TGTGCCAGCAGGCCGGGACTAGGTCTAAAAGCTACCACAGATACGCAGTATTTT.